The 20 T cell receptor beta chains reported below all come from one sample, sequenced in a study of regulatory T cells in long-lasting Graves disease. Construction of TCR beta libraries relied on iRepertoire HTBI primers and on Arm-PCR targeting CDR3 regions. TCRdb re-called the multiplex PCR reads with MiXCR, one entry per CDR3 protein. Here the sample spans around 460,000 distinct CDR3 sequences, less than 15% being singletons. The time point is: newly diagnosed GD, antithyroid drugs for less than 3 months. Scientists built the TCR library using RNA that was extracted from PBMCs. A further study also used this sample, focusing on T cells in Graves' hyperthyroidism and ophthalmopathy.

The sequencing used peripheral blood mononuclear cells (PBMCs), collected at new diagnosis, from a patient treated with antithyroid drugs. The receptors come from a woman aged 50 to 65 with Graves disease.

CDR3: CASSQDSAFSTEAFF. The CDR3 DNA reads TGTGCCAGCAGTCAGGACAGCGCCTTTAGCACTGAAGCTTTCTTT. The chain joins TRBV12-3 or TRBV12-4 to TRBJ1-1; D is possibly TRBD1 (6 bases). CDR3 length equals 15 residues. V was shortened by 5 bases and J by 4 bases, with 17 bases between the two germline ends.

CDR3 DNA: TGTGCCAGCAGTTACTCGACCTCCCGGGACGGAAAGTTCTTC. Translating it yields CASSYSTSRDGKFF. The gene calls are TRBV6-2 or TRBV6-3 and TRBJ2-1; perhaps D is TRBD1 or TRBD2 (5 bases each). This CDR3 has 14 residues. V was clipped by 0 bases and J by 14 bases, with 17 bases between them. Germline V gives CDR1 MNHEY, CDR2 SVGEGT.

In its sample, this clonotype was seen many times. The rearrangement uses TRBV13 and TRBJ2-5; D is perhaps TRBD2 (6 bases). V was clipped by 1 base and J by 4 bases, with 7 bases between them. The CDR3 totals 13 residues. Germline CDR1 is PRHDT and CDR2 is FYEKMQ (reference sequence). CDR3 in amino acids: CASSLEEGETQYF. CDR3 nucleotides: TGTGCCAGCAGCTTAGAGGAGGGAGAGACCCAGTACTTC.

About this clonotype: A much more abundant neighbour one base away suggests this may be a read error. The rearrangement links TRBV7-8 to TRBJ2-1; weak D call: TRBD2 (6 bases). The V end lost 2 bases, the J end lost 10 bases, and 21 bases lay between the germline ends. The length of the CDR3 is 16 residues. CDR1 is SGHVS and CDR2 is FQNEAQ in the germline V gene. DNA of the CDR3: TGTGCCAGCAGCTTAAATGGAAGGGGTCTGGACTACGAGCAGTTCTTC. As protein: CASSLNGRGLDYEQFF.

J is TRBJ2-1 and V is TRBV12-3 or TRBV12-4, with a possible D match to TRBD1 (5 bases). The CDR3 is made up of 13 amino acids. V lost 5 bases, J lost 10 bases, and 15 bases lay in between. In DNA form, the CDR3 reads TGTGCCAGCAGTGCCGCGCCTTGGGGCGAGCAGTTCTTC. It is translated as CASSAAPWGEQFF.

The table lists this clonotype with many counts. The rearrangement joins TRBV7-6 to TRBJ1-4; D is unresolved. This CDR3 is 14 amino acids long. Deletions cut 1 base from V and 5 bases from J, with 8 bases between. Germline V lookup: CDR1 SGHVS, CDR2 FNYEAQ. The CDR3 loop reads CASSLVSENEKLFF. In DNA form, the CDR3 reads TGTGCCAGCAGCTTAGTCTCGGAAAATGAAAAACTGTTTTTT.

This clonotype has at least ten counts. CDR3 residues: CASELVGEYNEQFF. The CDR3 DNA reads as TGTGCCAGCGAGCTTGTGGGAGAATACAATGAGCAGTTCTTC. The chain carries TRBV5-5 and TRBJ2-1; possible D gene TRBD2, 5 bases. Germline V CDR1 and CDR2: SGHKS, YYEKEE (reference sequence). The CDR3 totals 14 residues. Trimming pared 7 bases from V and 4 bases from J, leaving 15 bases between.

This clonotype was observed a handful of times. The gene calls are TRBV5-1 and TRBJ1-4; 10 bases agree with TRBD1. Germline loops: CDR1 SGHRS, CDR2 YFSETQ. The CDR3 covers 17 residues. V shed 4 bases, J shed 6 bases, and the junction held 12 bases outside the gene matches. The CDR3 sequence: CASSTKTGGGVDEKLFF. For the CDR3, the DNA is TGCGCCAGCAGCACGAAGACAGGGGGCGGGGTTGATGAAAAACTGTTTTTT.

CDR3 coding DNA: TGCAGCGTTGAGTGGGGGGCGGAACAGTTCTTC. As protein: CSVEWGAEQFF. The gene calls are TRBV29-1 and TRBJ2-1; either TRBD1 or TRBD2 may fit D (6 bases each). CDR3 length: 11 residues. Germline assignment: CDR1 SQVTM and CDR2 ANQGSEA. The germline V and J ends were trimmed by 3 bases and 13 bases, with 13 bases remaining between them.

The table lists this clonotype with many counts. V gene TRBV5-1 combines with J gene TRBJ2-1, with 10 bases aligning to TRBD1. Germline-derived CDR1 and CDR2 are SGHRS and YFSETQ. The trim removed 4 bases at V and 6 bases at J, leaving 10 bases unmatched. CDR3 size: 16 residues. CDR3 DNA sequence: TGCGCCAGCAGCCCGGCGGGACAGGGGAGTACCAATGAGCAGTTCTTC. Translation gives CASSPAGQGSTNEQFF.

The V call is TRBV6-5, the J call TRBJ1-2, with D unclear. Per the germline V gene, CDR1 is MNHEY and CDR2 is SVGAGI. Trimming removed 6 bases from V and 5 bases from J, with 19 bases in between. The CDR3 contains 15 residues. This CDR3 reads CASSSSGGGQYGYTF. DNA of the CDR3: TGTGCCAGCAGCTCCTCGGGTGGAGGTCAATATGGCTACACCTTC.

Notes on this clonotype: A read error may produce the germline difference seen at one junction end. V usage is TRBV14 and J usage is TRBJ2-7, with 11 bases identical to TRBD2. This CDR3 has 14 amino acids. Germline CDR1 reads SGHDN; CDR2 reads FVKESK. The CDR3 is CASSQGTSGYPRDF. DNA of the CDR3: TGTGCCAGCAGCCAAGGGACTAGCGGGTACCCTCGCGACTTC. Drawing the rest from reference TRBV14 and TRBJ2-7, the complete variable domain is EAGVTQFPSHSVIEKGQTVTLRCDPISGHDNLYWYRRVMGKEIKFLLHFVKESKQDESGMPNNRFLAERTGGTYSTLKVQPAELEDSGVYFCASSQGTSGYPRDFGPGTRLTVT.

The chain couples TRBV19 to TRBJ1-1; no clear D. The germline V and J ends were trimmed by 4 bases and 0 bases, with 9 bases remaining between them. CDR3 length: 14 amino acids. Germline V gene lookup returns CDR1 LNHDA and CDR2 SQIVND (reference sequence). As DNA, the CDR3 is TGTGCCAGTAGTACTTACGACCTGAACACTGAAGCTTTCTTT. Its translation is CASSTYDLNTEAFF. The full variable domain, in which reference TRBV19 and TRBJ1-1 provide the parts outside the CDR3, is DGGITQSPKYLFRKEGQNVTLSCEQNLNHDAMYWYRQDPGQGLRLIYYSQIVNDFQKGDIAEGYSVSREKKESFPLTVTSAQKNPTAFYLCASSTYDLNTEAFFGQGTRLTVV.

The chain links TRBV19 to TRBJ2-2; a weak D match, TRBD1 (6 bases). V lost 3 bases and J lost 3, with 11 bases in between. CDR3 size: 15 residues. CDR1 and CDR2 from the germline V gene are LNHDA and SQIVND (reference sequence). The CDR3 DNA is TGTGCCAGTAGTATTTGGGGGCTCGACACCGGGGAGCTGTTTTTT. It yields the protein CASSIWGLDTGELFF. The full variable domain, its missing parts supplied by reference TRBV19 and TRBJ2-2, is DGGITQSPKYLFRKEGQNVTLSCEQNLNHDAMYWYRQDPGQGLRLIYYSQIVNDFQKGDIAEGYSVSREKKESFPLTVTSAQKNPTAFYLCASSIWGLDTGELFFGEGSRLTVL.

The CDR3 here is CSARDSLSGKNIQYF. The CDR3 nucleotides are TGCAGTGCTAGAGATTCTCTCAGCGGAAAAAACATTCAGTACTTC. This chain links TRBV20-1 with TRBJ2-4, with a tentative D call TRBD2 (5 bases). Germline V gene lookup returns CDR1 DFQATT and CDR2 SNEGSKA (reference sequence). V was trimmed by 0 bases and J by 4 bases, leaving 13 bases between them. This CDR3 region has 15 residues.

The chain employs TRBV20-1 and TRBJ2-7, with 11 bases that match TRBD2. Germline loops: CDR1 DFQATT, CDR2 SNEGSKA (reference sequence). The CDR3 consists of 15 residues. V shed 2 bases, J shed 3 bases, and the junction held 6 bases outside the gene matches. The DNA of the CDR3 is TGCAGTGCTAGATGGTCACTAGCGGGAGTCTACGAGCAGTACTTC. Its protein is CSARWSLAGVYEQYF.

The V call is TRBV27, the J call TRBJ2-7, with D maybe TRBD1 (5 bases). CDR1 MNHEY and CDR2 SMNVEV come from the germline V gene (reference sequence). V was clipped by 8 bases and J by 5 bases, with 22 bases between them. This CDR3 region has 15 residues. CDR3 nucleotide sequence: TGTGCCAGCCAAAGGGTTACCAAATGGGGCGACGAGCAGTACTTC. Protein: CASQRVTKWGDEQYF.

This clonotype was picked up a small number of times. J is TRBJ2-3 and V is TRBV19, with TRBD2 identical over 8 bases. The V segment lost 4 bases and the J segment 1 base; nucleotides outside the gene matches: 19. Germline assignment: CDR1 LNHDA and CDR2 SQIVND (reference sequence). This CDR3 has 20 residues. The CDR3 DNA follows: TGTGCCAGTAGTACAGAGGGGGGCCTAGCGGGTCCTTCTCGCACAGATACGCAGTATTTT. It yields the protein CASSTEGGLAGPSRTDTQYF.

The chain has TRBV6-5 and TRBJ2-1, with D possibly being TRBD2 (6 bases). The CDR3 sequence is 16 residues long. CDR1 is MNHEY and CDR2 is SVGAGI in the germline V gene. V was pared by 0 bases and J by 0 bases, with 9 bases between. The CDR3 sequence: CASSYSTRLSYNEQFF. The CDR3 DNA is TGTGCCAGCAGTTACTCGACTAGACTCTCCTACAATGAGCAGTTCTTC.

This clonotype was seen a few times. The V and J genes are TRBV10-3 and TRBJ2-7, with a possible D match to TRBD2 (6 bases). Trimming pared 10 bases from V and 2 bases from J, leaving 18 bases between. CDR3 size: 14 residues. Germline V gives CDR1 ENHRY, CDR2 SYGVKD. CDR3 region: CATLRRAGAYEQYF. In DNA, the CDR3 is TGTGCCACCCTCCGGAGGGCCGGAGCCTACGAGCAGTACTTC.